This T cell receptor (beta chain) was retrieved from a study of control samples from healthy donors and cancer patients. Germline-derived CDR1 and CDR2 are KGHDR and SFDVKD. Trimming shortened V by 9 bases and J by 2 bases, and 19 bases separated the two germline ends. CDR3 length: 16 residues. The data were produced by immunoSEQ multiplex PCR, yet TCRdb's version contains in-frame clones alone and is incomplete. The sample holds over 150,000 clones, roughly 95% seen once. The sample holds one count of this clone. Material for sequencing was blood. The chain combines TRBV24-1 with TRBJ1-5, with a possible D match to TRBD1 (5 bases). The receptor was derived from a woman aged 30 to 39 in good health. CDR3 nucleotides: TGTGCCACCGGACCGCGGGGGACGTCCGGCAATCAGCCCCAGCATTTT. Translated: CATGPRGTSGNQPQHF.